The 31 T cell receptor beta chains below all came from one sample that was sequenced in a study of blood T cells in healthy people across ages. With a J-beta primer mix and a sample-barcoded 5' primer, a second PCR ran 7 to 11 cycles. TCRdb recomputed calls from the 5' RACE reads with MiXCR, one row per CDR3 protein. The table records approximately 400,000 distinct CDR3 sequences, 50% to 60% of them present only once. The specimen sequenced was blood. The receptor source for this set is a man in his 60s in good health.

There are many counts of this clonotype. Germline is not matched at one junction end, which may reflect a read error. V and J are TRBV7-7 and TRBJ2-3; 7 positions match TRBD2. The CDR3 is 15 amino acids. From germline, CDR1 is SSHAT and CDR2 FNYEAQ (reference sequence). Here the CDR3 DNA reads TGTGCTAGCAGCTTGAGCCTAGCGGGCACAGATACGCAGTATTTT. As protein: CASSLSLAGTDTQYF.

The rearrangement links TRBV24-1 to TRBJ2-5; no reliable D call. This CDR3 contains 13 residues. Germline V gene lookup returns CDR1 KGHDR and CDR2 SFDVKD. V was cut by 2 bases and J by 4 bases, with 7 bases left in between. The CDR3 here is CATSDSFPETQYF. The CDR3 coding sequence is TGTGCCACCAGTGATTCTTTCCCAGAGACCCAGTACTTC.

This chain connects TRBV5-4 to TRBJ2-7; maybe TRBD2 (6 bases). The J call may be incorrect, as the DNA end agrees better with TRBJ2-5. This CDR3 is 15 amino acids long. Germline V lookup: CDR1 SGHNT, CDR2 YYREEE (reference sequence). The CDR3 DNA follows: TGTGCCAGCAGCTTGGGCGGGAAGACACAAGAGACCCAGTACTTC. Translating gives CASSLGGKTQETQYF.

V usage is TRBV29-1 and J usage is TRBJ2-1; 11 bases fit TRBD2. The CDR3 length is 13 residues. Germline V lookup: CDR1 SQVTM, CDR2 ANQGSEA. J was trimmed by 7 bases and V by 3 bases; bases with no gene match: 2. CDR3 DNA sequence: TGCAGCGTTGAGGGACTAGCGGTTAATGAGCAGTTCTTC. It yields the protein CSVEGLAVNEQFF.

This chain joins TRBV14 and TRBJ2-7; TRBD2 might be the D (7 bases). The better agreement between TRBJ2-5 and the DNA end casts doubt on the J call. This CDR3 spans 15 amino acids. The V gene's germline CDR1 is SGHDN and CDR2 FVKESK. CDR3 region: CASSQDWGGLETQYF. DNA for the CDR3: TGTGCCAGCAGCCAAGATTGGGGGGGCCTTGAGACCCAGTACTTC.

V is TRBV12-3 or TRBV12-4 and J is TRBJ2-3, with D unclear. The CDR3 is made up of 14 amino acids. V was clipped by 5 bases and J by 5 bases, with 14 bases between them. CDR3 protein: CASSVPNERDTQYF. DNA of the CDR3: TGTGCCAGCAGTGTACCGAACGAGAGAGATACGCAGTATTTT.

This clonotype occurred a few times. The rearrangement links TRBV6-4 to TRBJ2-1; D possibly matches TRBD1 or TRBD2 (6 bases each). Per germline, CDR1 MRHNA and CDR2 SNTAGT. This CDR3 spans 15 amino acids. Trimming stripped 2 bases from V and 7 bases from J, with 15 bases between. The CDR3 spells CASSDGGGMGNEQFF. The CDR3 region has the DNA TGTGCCAGCAGTGACGGAGGGGGAATGGGGAATGAGCAGTTCTTC.

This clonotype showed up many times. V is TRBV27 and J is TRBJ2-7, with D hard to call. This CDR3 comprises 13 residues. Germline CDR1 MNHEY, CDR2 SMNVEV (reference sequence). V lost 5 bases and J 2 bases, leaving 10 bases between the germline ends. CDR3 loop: CASSVVPTYEQYF. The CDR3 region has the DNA TGTGCCAGCAGTGTTGTGCCGACCTACGAGCAGTACTTC.

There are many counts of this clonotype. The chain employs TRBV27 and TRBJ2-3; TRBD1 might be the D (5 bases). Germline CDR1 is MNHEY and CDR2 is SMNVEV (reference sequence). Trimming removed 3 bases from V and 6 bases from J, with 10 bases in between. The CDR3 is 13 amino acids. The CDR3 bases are TGTGCCAGCAGTTTTAGAAGGGGTGATACGCAGTATTTT. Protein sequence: CASSFRRGDTQYF.

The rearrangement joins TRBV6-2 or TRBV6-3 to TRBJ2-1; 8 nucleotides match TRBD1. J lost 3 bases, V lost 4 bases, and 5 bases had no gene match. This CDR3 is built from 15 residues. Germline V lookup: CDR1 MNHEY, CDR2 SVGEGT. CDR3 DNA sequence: TGTGCCAGCAGTTCCCGGGACAGGCGCTACAATGAGCAGTTCTTC. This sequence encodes CASSSRDRRYNEQFF.

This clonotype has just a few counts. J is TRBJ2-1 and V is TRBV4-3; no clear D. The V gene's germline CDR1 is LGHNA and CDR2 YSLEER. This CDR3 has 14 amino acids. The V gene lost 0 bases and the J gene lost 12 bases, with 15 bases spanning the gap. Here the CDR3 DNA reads TGCGCCAGCAGCCAAGATTCGTCCCCCACATGGCAGTTCTTC. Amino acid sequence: CASSQDSSPTWQFF.

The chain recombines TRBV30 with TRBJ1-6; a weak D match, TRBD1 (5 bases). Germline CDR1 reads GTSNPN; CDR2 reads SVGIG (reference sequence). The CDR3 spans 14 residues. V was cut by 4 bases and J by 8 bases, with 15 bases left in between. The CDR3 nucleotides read TGTGCCTGGAACCCCGGGCAGGGACATTCACCCCTCCACTTT. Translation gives CAWNPGQGHSPLHF.

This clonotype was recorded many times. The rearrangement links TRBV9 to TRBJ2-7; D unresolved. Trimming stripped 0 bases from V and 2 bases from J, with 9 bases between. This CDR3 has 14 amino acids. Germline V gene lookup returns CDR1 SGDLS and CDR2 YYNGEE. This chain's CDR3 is CASSVDPATYEQYF. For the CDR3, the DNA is TGTGCCAGCAGCGTAGATCCAGCAACCTACGAGCAGTACTTC.

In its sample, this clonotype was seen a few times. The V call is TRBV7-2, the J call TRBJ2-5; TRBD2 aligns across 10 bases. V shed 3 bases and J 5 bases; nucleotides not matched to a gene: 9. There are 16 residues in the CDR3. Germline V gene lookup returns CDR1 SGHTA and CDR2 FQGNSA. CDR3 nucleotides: TGTGCCAGCAGCTTGATTGGGACTAGCGTTTGGGAGACCCAGTACTTC. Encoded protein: CASSLIGTSVWETQYF.

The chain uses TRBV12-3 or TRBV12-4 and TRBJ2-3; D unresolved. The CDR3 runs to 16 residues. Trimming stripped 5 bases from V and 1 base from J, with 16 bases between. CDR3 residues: CASSPPWRDGTDTQYF. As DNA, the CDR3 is TGTGCCAGCAGTCCGCCGTGGCGAGACGGCACAGATACGCAGTATTTT.

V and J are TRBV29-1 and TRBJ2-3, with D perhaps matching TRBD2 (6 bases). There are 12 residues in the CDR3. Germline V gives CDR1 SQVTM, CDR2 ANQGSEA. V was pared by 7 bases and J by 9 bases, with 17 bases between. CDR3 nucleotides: TGCAGCGGACGGGAGTCTGGGGAGACGCAGTATTTT. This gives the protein CSGRESGETQYF.

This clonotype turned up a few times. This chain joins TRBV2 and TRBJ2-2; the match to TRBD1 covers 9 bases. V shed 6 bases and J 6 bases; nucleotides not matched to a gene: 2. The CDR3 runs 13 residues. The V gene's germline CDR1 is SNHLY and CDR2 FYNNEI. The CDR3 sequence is CASRRQGAGELFF. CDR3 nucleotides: TGTGCCAGCAGGAGACAGGGGGCCGGGGAGCTGTTTTTT.

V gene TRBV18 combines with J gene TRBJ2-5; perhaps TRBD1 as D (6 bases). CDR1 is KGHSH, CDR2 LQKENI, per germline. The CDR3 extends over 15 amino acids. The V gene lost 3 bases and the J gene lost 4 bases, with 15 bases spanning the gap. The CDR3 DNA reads TGTGCCAGCTCACCGAACAGGGTCAGCGGAGAGACCCAGTACTTC. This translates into CASSPNRVSGETQYF.

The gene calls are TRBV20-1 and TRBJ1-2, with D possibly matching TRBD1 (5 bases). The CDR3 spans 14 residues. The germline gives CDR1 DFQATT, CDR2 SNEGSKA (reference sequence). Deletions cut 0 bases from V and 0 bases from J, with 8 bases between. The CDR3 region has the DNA TGCAGTGCTAGAGAGACAGTTCCTAACTATGGCTACACCTTC. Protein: CSARETVPNYGYTF.

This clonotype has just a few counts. The CDR3 is CASSLVGPPMRGRPYEQYF. The CDR3 coding sequence is TGTGCCAGCAGCTTAGTAGGGCCCCCGATGCGCGGGCGGCCTTACGAGCAGTACTTC. This chain connects TRBV11-2 to TRBJ2-7, with D perhaps TRBD2 (5 bases). Deletions cut 1 base from V and 4 bases from J, with 26 bases between. CDR3 length: 19 amino acids. Germline CDR1 and CDR2: SGHAT and FQNNGV.

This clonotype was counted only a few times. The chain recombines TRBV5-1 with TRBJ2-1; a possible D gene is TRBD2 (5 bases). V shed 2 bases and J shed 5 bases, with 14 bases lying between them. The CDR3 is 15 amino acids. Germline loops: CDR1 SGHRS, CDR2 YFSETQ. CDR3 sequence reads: CASSFASLPHNEQFF. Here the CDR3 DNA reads TGCGCCAGCAGCTTTGCTAGCCTTCCCCACAATGAGCAGTTCTTC.

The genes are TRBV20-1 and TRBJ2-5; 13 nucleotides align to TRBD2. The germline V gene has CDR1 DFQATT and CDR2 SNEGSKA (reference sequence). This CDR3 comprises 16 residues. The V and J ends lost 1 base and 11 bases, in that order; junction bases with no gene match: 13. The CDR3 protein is CSARGLAGGPGNEQYF. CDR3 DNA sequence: TGCAGTGCTAGAGGACTAGCGGGGGGTCCGGGGAATGAGCAGTACTTC.

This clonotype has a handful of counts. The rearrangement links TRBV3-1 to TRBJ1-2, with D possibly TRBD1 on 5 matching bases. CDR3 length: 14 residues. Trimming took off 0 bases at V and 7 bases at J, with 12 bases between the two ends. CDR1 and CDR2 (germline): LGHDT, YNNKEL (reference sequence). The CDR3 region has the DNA TGTGCCAGCAGCCAAGATACTCGGGGCTTTGGCTACACCTTC. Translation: CASSQDTRGFGYTF.

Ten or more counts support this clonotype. The CDR3 DNA sequence: TGTGCCAGCAGACGACAGGGACTGGACGAGCAGTACTTC. Its translation is CASRRQGLDEQYF. The gene calls are TRBV6-2 or TRBV6-3 and TRBJ2-7, with D maybe TRBD1 (7 bases). The CDR3 sequence is 13 residues long. CDR1 MNHEY and CDR2 SVGEGT come from the germline V gene. V was cut by 6 bases and J by 5 bases, with 14 bases left in between.

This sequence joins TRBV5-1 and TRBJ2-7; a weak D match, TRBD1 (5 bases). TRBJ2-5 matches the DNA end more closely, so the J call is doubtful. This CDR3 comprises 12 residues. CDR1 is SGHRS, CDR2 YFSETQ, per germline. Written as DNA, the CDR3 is TGCGCCAGCAGCCTGGAAAGGGGGACCCAGTACTTC. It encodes CASSLERGTQYF.

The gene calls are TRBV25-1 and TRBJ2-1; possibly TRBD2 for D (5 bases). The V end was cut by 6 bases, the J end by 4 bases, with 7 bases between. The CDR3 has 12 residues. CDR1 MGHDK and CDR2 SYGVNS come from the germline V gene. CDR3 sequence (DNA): TGTGCCAGCAGGATAGCGTACAATGAGCAGTTCTTC. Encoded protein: CASRIAYNEQFF.

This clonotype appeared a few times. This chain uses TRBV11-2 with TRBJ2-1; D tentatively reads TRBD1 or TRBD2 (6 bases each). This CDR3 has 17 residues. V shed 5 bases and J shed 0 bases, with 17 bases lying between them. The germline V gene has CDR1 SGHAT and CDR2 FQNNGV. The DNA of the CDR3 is TGTGCCAGCAGCCTGAGGGGGGCTGCAAGCTCCTACAATGAGCAGTTCTTC. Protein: CASSLRGAASSYNEQFF.

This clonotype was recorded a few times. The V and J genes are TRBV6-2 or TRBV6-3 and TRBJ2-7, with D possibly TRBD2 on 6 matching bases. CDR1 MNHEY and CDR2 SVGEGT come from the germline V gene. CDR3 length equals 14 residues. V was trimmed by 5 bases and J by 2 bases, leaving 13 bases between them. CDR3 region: CASSDGGGTYEQYF. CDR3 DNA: TGTGCCAGCAGTGACGGAGGAGGGACCTACGAGCAGTACTTC.

The CDR3 bases are TGTGCCAGCAGCGTAGGGACAGGGGGCGTCGCAATTGGCTACACCTTC. It yields the protein CASSVGTGGVAIGYTF. V is TRBV9 and J is TRBJ1-2, with 11 nucleotides matching TRBD1. Germline CDR1 SGDLS, CDR2 YYNGEE. With 0 bases clipped from V and 7 bases from J, the junction kept 8 bases outside the gene matches. The CDR3 runs 16 residues.

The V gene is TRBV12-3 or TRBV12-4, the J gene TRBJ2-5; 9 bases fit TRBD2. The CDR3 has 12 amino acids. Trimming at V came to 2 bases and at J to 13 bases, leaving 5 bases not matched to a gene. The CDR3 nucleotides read TGTGCCAGCAGTTTAAGGCTAGCGGGGACGTACTTC. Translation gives CASSLRLAGTYF.

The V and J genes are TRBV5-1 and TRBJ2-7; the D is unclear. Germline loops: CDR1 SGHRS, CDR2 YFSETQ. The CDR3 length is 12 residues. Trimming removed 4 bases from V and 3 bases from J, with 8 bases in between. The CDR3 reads CASSAENYEQYF. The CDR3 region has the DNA TGCGCCAGCAGCGCAGAAAACTACGAGCAGTACTTC.